The entry that follows covers one T cell receptor (beta chain) sequence. Sequencing was performed with immunoSEQ multiplex PCR; in TCRdb, only in-frame clones are kept and a portion is missing. Among about 24,000 clones, about 96% were seen once, and the ten largest hold approximately 0.2%. The entry originates in a study of B cell selection in AIRE deficiency. The sorted conventional CD4 T cells were gated as CD4+CD127+. V dropped 1 base and J dropped 6 bases, with 10 bases sitting between them. Germline V gene lookup returns CDR1 LGHNA and CDR2 YNFKEQ. The CDR3 has 14 residues. The chain carries TRBV4-2 and TRBJ2-1; D not certain. The sample consisted of CD4+CD127+ conventional T cells sorted from PBMCs. The TCR comes from a human donor in good health. The CDR3 protein is CASSQGPARNEQFF. CDR3 nucleotides: TGTGCCAGCAGCCAAGGTCCCGCCCGCAATGAGCAGTTCTTC.